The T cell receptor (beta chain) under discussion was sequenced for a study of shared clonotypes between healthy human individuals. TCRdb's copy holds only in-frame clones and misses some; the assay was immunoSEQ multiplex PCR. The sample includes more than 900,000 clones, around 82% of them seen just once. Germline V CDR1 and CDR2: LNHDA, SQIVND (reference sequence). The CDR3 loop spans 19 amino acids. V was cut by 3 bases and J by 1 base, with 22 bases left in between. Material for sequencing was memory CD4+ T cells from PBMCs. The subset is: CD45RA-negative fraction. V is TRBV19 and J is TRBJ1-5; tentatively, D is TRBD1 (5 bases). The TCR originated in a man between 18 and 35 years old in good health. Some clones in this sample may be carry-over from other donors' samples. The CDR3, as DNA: TGTGCCAGTAGTATCCTTCGGACACGCCCGATTGGGAGCAATCAGCCCCAGCATTTT. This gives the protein CASSILRTRPIGSNQPQHF.